The 29 T cell receptor beta chains below all came from one sample that was sequenced in a study of TIL therapy for anti-PD-1-resistant metastatic lung cancer. The time point here: pre-treatment sample, taken before nivolumab and TIL therapy. Pleural nodules or supraclavicular lymph nodes made up most of the excised metastases sampled. The libraries were made with immunoSEQ v3. Sequenced by immunoSEQ multiplex PCR; TCRdb stores in-frame clones only, minus some. In the table there are 25,000 to 30,000 clones, approximately 63% of which are singletons. The specimen was tumor tissue, collected at baseline. All receptors derive from a woman aged 30 to 85 with non-small cell lung cancer.

The rearrangement links TRBV7-8 to TRBJ2-7; D possibly corresponds to TRBD1 (5 bases). The CDR3 sequence is 14 residues long. The V end was cut by 5 bases, the J end by 7 bases, with 18 bases between. CDR1 is SGHVS and CDR2 is FQNEAQ in the germline V gene. In DNA form, the CDR3 reads TGTGCCAGCAGCCCCTCGGACACCCGACGGGAGCAGTACTTC. This encodes CASSPSDTRREQYF. Full variable domain (rest looked up from reference TRBV7-8 and TRBJ2-7): GAGVSQSPRYKVAKRGQDVALRCDPISGHVSLFWYQQALGQGPEFLTYFQNEAQLDKSGLPSDRFFAERPEGSVSTLKIQRTQQEDSAVYLCASSPSDTRREQYFGPGTRLTVT.

The chain couples TRBV15 to TRBJ2-7; D might be TRBD1 or TRBD2, each matching 5 bases. The CDR3 extends over 15 amino acids. V was clipped by 0 bases and J by 2 bases, with 11 bases between them. Germline V lookup: CDR1 LNHNV, CDR2 YYDKDF (reference sequence). The chain's CDR3 is CATSRDRGGPYEQYF. The DNA for the CDR3 is TGTGCCACCAGCAGAGATCGGGGCGGGCCCTACGAGCAGTACTTC.

In this sample, this clone turned up a few times. This chain links TRBV29-1 with TRBJ2-2; TRBD2 agrees at 14 bases. Germline V CDR1 and CDR2: SQVTM, ANQGSEA. Trimming cost V 7 bases and J 6 bases; bases outside gene matches: 4. The CDR3 contains 14 residues. CDR3 sequence (DNA): TGCAGCGCCGGGACTAGCGGGAGCGCCGGGGAGCTGTTTTTT. Translated: CSAGTSGSAGELFF.

V gene TRBV19 combines with J gene TRBJ1-1; no firm D call. Per the germline V gene, CDR1 is LNHDA and CDR2 is SQIVND (reference sequence). The CDR3 has 16 residues. Trimming took off 7 bases at V and 0 bases at J, with 18 bases between the two ends. Here the CDR3 reads CASTDSGTPMNTEAFF. The CDR3 DNA is TGTGCCAGTACCGATTCAGGTACCCCCATGAACACTGAAGCTTTCTTT.

This clone was counted between two and nine times. The rearrangement uses TRBV30 and TRBJ2-3, with 9 bases lining up with TRBD2. V lost 5 bases, J lost 3 bases, and 6 bases stayed unmatched. CDR1 is GTSNPN and CDR2 is SVGIG in the germline V gene (reference sequence). The CDR3 covers 14 residues. The CDR3: CAWATGLATDTQYF. For the CDR3, the DNA is TGTGCCTGGGCTACGGGACTAGCAACAGATACGCAGTATTTT.

The CDR3 region is CASSLGPGRPQETQYF. The CDR3 DNA sequence: TGCGCCAGCAGCTTGGGCCCTGGGCGACCGCAAGAGACCCAGTACTTC. V is TRBV5-1 and J is TRBJ2-5; D is uncertain. CDR1 is SGHRS and CDR2 is YFSETQ in the germline V gene. With 0 bases removed from V and 2 bases from J, the gap between germline ends came to 14 bases. There are 16 residues in the CDR3.

The V call is TRBV10-2, the J call TRBJ1-6; D gene unclear. This CDR3 region has 16 residues. Trimming left V 2 bases short and J 5 bases short, with 13 bases between. Looked up from germline, CDR1 is WSHSY and CDR2 is SAAADI. The CDR3 DNA sequence: TGCGCCAGCAGTGAGCAAAGGACTTCGAATAATTCACCCCTCCACTTT. Translation: CASSEQRTSNNSPLHF.

The CDR3 loop is CASSQNSGRRADTQYF. The CDR3 coding sequence is TGTGCCAGCAGCCAAAATAGCGGGAGACGGGCAGATACGCAGTATTTT. The chain links TRBV5-6 to TRBJ2-3; 9 bases map to TRBD2. The CDR3 contains 16 residues. Germline loops: CDR1 SGHDT, CDR2 YYEEEE. Trimming cost V 4 bases and J 4 bases; bases outside gene matches: 10. The complete variable domain, with remaining parts taken from reference TRBV5-6 and TRBJ2-3, reads DAGVTQSPTHLIKTRGQQVTLRCSPKSGHDTVSWYQQALGQGPQFIFQYYEEEERQRGNFPDRFSGHQFPNYSSELNVNALLLGDSALYLCASSQNSGRRADTQYFGPGTRLTVL.

The CDR3 loop is CASRQGVGTEAFF. The CDR3 nucleotides are TGTGCCAGCAGGCAGGGGGTTGGGACTGAAGCTTTCTTT. The chain is built from TRBV6-5 and TRBJ1-1, with 7 bases lining up with TRBD1. The CDR3 is made up of 13 amino acids. Germline values: CDR1 MNHEY, CDR2 SVGAGI. V lost 6 bases to trimming and J lost 5 bases; unmatched junction nucleotides: 6.

The rearrangement links TRBV5-1 to TRBJ2-5; no firm D call. The V gene lost 0 bases and the J gene lost 4 bases, with 13 bases spanning the gap. The CDR3 totals 15 residues. Looked up from germline, CDR1 is SGHRS and CDR2 is YFSETQ. CDR3 amino acids: CASSLVSVAGETQYF. The CDR3 nucleotides read TGCGCCAGCAGCTTGGTGTCGGTGGCTGGAGAGACCCAGTACTTC.

V gene TRBV4-2 combines with J gene TRBJ2-5, with TRBD2 matching 11 bases. The V segment lost 5 bases and the J segment 4 bases; nucleotides outside the gene matches: 12. This CDR3 region has 17 residues. Germline CDR1 reads LGHNA; CDR2 reads YNFKEQ. CDR3 coding DNA: TGTGCCAGCAGCATGACTAGCGGGACCCGGGGGGGAGAGACCCAGTACTTC. Protein product: CASSMTSGTRGGETQYF.

V usage is TRBV5-1 and J usage is TRBJ2-5, with 7 bases identical to TRBD2. This CDR3 spans 16 amino acids. Per germline, CDR1 SGHRS and CDR2 YFSETQ. V lost 4 bases and J lost 3; bases outside the gene matches: 12. CDR3 DNA: TGCGCCAGCAGCGCCCTGACTAGCCCCTTGAAAGAGACCCAGTACTTC. Translation gives CASSALTSPLKETQYF. The complete variable domain, with remaining parts taken from reference TRBV5-1 and TRBJ2-5, reads KAGVTQTPRYLIKTRGQQVTLSCSPISGHRSVSWYQQTPGQGLQFLFEYFSETQRNKGNFPGRFSGRQFSNSRSEMNVSTLELGDSALYLCASSALTSPLKETQYFGPGTRLLVL.

This clone was seen a few times. V usage is TRBV11-3 and J usage is TRBJ2-7, with 8 bases that match TRBD1. Germline V CDR1 and CDR2: SGHNT, YENEEA. V lost 2 bases, J lost 2 bases, and 5 bases stayed unmatched. The CDR3 is 15 amino acids. The CDR3 region is CASSLTGQDTYEQYF. CDR3 in DNA: TGTGCCAGCAGCTTAACGGGACAGGACACCTACGAGCAGTACTTC.

V is TRBV4-1 and J is TRBJ2-7; TRBD1 agrees at 9 bases. V lost 6 bases to trimming and J lost 3 bases; unmatched junction nucleotides: 9. Per germline, CDR1 MGHRA and CDR2 YSYEKL. The CDR3 covers 15 residues. The CDR3 sequence is CASSLLRDRDYEQYF. Here the CDR3 DNA reads TGCGCCAGCAGTCTTCTCCGGGACAGGGACTACGAGCAGTACTTC.

The chain combines TRBV27 with TRBJ2-1; D unclear. The CDR3 spans 14 residues. From germline, CDR1 is MNHEY and CDR2 SMNVEV (reference sequence). Trimming shortened V by 5 bases and J by 0 bases, and 8 bases separated the two germline ends. The CDR3: CASSQKSSYNEQFF. For the CDR3, the DNA is TGTGCCAGCAGTCAGAAGAGCTCCTACAATGAGCAGTTCTTC.

This clone has more than one count but fewer than ten. The J gene is TRBJ2-2, the V gene TRBV5-1; the match to TRBD1 covers 8 bases. The germline V gene encodes CDR1 SGHRS and CDR2 YFSETQ. Germline trimming cut 3 bases from V and 3 bases from J; bases unmatched to any gene: 10. This CDR3 spans 17 amino acids. Here the CDR3 DNA reads TGCGCCAGCAGCTACTCCGGGACAGGAAGCTACACCGGGGAGCTGTTTTTT. It is translated as CASSYSGTGSYTGELFF.

This clone was detected only a few times. The chain has TRBV5-4 and TRBJ2-2, with 8 bases lining up with TRBD2. The CDR3 runs 15 residues. Germline values: CDR1 SGHNT, CDR2 YYREEE (reference sequence). V shed 3 bases, J shed 8 bases, and the junction held 9 bases outside the gene matches. CDR3 in DNA: TGTGCCAGCAGCTCGGGACTAGAGGGGAGGGGGGAGCTGTTTTTT. As protein: CASSSGLEGRGELFF.

This chain links TRBV2 with TRBJ1-1; the D is unclear. In germline, CDR1 is SNHLY, CDR2 FYNNEI. This CDR3 comprises 15 residues. The V and J ends lost 6 bases and 0 bases respectively, with 14 bases between them. Here the CDR3 DNA reads TGTGCCAGCAGGCCGTCGAGGAACTTGAACACTGAAGCTTTCTTT. Protein product: CASRPSRNLNTEAFF.

The genes are TRBV2 and TRBJ2-1; D not resolved. The CDR3 spans 13 residues. Trimming took off 2 bases at V and 9 bases at J, with 11 bases between the two ends. Looked up from germline, CDR1 is SNHLY and CDR2 is FYNNEI. The CDR3 nucleotides are TGTGCCAGCAGTGAAAGGTGGGCCGGTGAGCAGTTCTTC. Translation: CASSERWAGEQFF.

The chain joins TRBV5-1 to TRBJ1-2; a possible D gene is TRBD1 (5 bases). The CDR3 runs 14 residues. Germline CDR1 SGHRS, CDR2 YFSETQ. Trimming removed 0 bases at V and 7 bases at J, with 13 bases between. The CDR3 nucleotides read TGCGCCAGCAGCTTGGGGGACGTCGGCGGTGGCTACACCTTC. Translating gives CASSLGDVGGGYTF.

The chain recombines TRBV4-2 with TRBJ1-1, with 9 bases aligning to TRBD1. Per the germline V gene, CDR1 is LGHNA and CDR2 is YNFKEQ. CDR3 length: 18 residues. V gave up 2 bases and J gave up 1 base; unmatched junction bases: 11. The CDR3 spells CASSQRGGDRVPNTEAFF. DNA of the CDR3: TGTGCCAGCAGCCAAAGGGGGGGGGACAGGGTCCCGAACACTGAAGCTTTCTTT.

The count of this clone is one. This chain links TRBV30 with TRBJ2-1; TRBD1 or TRBD2 may be the D gene (5 bases each). V lost 4 bases and J 6 bases, leaving 13 bases between the germline ends. This CDR3 comprises 13 residues. CDR1 GTSNPN and CDR2 SVGIG come from the germline V gene (reference sequence). CDR3 DNA: TGTGCCTGGAATAGGGACGGGACCAATGAGCAGTTCTTC. Protein sequence: CAWNRDGTNEQFF.

This chain uses TRBV27 with TRBJ2-3, with 9 bases aligning to TRBD2. CDR1 MNHEY and CDR2 SMNVEV come from the germline V gene (reference sequence). V lost 0 bases, J lost 4 bases, and 5 bases stayed unmatched. The CDR3 sequence is 16 residues long. The CDR3, as DNA: TGTGCCAGCAGTTTATCAGGGCTAGCGGGATCAGATACGCAGTATTTT. It encodes CASSLSGLAGSDTQYF.

This clone was detected only once. V usage is TRBV7-6 and J usage is TRBJ1-2; no firm D call. The CDR3 loop spans 16 amino acids. From germline, CDR1 is SGHVS and CDR2 FNYEAQ. V lost 4 bases, J lost 4 bases, and 19 bases lay in between. This CDR3 is CASSSGAESRTYGYTF. As DNA, the CDR3 is TGTGCCAGCAGCTCAGGAGCTGAATCTCGGACCTATGGCTACACCTTC.

This chain links TRBV6-1 with TRBJ2-1; a weak D match, TRBD2 (5 bases). Germline-derived CDR1 and CDR2 are MNHNS and SASEGT. The CDR3 sequence is 15 residues long. The V gene lost 1 base and the J gene lost 3 bases, with 10 bases spanning the gap. This CDR3 is CASSEGLARYNEQFF. The CDR3 DNA sequence: TGTGCCAGCAGTGAAGGGCTAGCACGCTACAATGAGCAGTTCTTC.

This clone has a handful of counts. This chain uses TRBV9 with TRBJ1-3, with TRBD1 matching 7 bases. The V and J ends lost 3 bases and 6 bases, in that order; junction bases with no gene match: 3. Germline V CDR1 and CDR2: SGDLS, YYNGEE. The CDR3 runs to 13 residues. The DNA for the CDR3 is TGTGCCAGCAGCGCCGGGACAGAAAACACCATATATTTT. As protein: CASSAGTENTIYF.

The V and J genes are TRBV2 and TRBJ1-3, with D hard to call. The CDR3 runs to 13 residues. The V and J ends lost 5 bases and 6 bases respectively, with 11 bases between them. CDR1 is SNHLY and CDR2 is FYNNEI in the germline V gene. CDR3 sequence (DNA): TGTGCCAGCAGTCCTGGCACGCCAAACACCATATATTTT. Translating gives CASSPGTPNTIYF.

A single count supports this clone. The V and J genes are TRBV7-2 and TRBJ2-5; 10 bases are shared with TRBD2. CDR1 is SGHTA, CDR2 FQGNSA, per germline. J lost 2 bases, V lost 2 bases, and 2 bases had no gene match. This CDR3 is built from 15 residues. For the CDR3, the DNA is TGTGCCAGCAGCTTATTTAGCGGGAGGCAAGAGACCCAGTACTTC. Amino acids: CASSLFSGRQETQYF.

The chain uses TRBV25-1 and TRBJ1-1, with D unresolved. Per germline, CDR1 MGHDK and CDR2 SYGVNS. V lost 5 bases to trimming and J lost 7 bases, with 14 bases between them. The CDR3 runs 13 residues. The CDR3 DNA sequence: TGTGCCAGCAGTCCGTACGACTTGGTTGAAGCTTTCTTT. Its translation is CASSPYDLVEAFF.